This T cell receptor (beta chain) was found in a study of CD4+ T cells in melanoma. Notes on the study in general: Diverse differentiation states were reported for melanoma neoantigen-specific CD4+ T cells. CD8+ T cell, macrophage and B cell function reportedly correlated with neoantigen-specific CD4+ T cells.

Clones were sequenced by immunoSEQ multiplex PCR, and TCRdb holds only the in-frame ones, with some missing. The profile shows some 21,000 clones, around 80% of them singletons. In its sample, this clone was seen a few times. What it recognizes is unknown. Germline lookup yields CDR1 SGHRS and CDR2 YFSETQ. V lost 4 bases to trimming and J lost 7 bases; unmatched junction nucleotides: 8. The CDR3 length is 15 residues. The origin of this receptor is a human donor with melanoma. This chain connects TRBV5-1 to TRBJ2-2; 9 bases are a match to TRBD2. CDR3 sequence: CASSPRGGRDGELFF. In nucleotides, the CDR3 is TGCGCCAGCAGCCCGCGGGGGGGCCGGGACGGGGAGCTGTTTTTT.